These T cell receptor beta chains were read from a single sample in a study of cytomegalovirus exposure and HLA in healthy donors. The assay was immunoSEQ multiplex PCR, and TCRdb's table has in-frame clones only and misses some. The sample holds approximately 200,000 clones; 70% to 90% are singletons and the top ten take around 3%. Sequencing was carried out using PBMCs. The receptors were gathered from a woman in her late teens or twenties in good health and CMV-seronegative. Each CDR3 is given with its conserved first and last residue. A D gene is named only where the DNA matches it firmly. A row's size may be missing; if present it is once, few, many or a size class.

CDR3nt: TGTGCCTGCTCCGGGGGGCCGGGCTACGAGCAGTACTTC; CDR3aa: CACSGGPGYEQYF; v_gene: TRBV19; d_gene: -; j_gene: TRBJ2-7; abundance: few
CDR3nt: TGTGCCAGCAGCCCTCGGACAGGGTTTGGAAACACCATATATTTT; CDR3aa: CASSPRTGFGNTIYF; v_gene: TRBV9; d_gene: TRBD1; j_gene: TRBJ1-3; abundance: -
CDR3nt: TGTGCCAGCAGCGGAGGAGCAGACCAGTACTTC; CDR3aa: CASSGGADQYF; v_gene: TRBV28; d_gene: -; j_gene: TRBJ2-7; abundance: once
CDR3nt: TGTGCCAGCAGGCTAGAGGGACAGCGAAATCAGCCCCAGCATTTT; CDR3aa: CASRLEGQRNQPQHF; v_gene: TRBV2; d_gene: TRBD1; j_gene: TRBJ1-5; abundance: -
CDR3nt: TGCGCCAGCAGCTCCCTAGCGGGAGAGAGGGACGAGCAGTACTTC; CDR3aa: CASSSLAGERDEQYF; v_gene: TRBV5-1; d_gene: TRBD2; j_gene: TRBJ2-7; abundance: -
CDR3nt: TGTGCCAGCTCACCACCCTCTCTCACAGATACGCAGTATTTT; CDR3aa: CASSPPSLTDTQYF; v_gene: TRBV18; d_gene: -; j_gene: TRBJ2-3; abundance: -
CDR3nt: TGTGCCAGCAGTTTCTGGGACAACACAGATACGCAGTATTTT; CDR3aa: CASSFWDNTDTQYF; v_gene: TRBV27; d_gene: -; j_gene: TRBJ2-3; abundance: -
CDR3nt: TGTGCCAGCAGCGCAGTTGGGGCGACTAGCGGGAATGGGGATACGCAGTATTTT; CDR3aa: CASSAVGATSGNGDTQYF; v_gene: TRBV7-9; d_gene: TRBD2; j_gene: TRBJ2-3; abundance: -
CDR3nt: TGTGCTAGCAGCCCGACTAGCGGGAGTTTGACCCAGTACTTC; CDR3aa: CASSPTSGSLTQYF; v_gene: TRBV7-7; d_gene: TRBD2; j_gene: TRBJ2-5; abundance: -
CDR3nt: TGTGCCAGCGGCCAGGGAGAGACCCAGTACTTC; CDR3aa: CASGQGETQYF; v_gene: TRBV25-1; d_gene: -; j_gene: TRBJ2-5; abundance: -
CDR3nt: TGCAGCGTTATACCCCGAGGGGGCCTTGAAGCTTTCTTT; CDR3aa: CSVIPRGGLEAFF; v_gene: TRBV29-1; d_gene: TRBD1; j_gene: TRBJ1-1; abundance: -
CDR3nt: TGTGCCACCGCGGGAGGCTATTACAATGAGCAGTTCTTC; CDR3aa: CATAGGYYNEQFF; v_gene: TRBV15; d_gene: TRBD2; j_gene: TRBJ2-1; abundance: -
CDR3nt: TGTGCCAGCAGTTACCTGTCGTCGCAGCGCACCACTGAAGCTTTCTTT; CDR3aa: CASSYLSSQRTTEAFF; v_gene: TRBV6-5; d_gene: -; j_gene: TRBJ1-1; abundance: -
CDR3nt: TGTGCCAGCAGCGAGACTAGCGGGTGGGTTAATGAGCAGTTCTTC; CDR3aa: CASSETSGWVNEQFF; v_gene: TRBV7-2; d_gene: TRBD2; j_gene: TRBJ2-1; abundance: -
CDR3nt: TGTGCCAGCAGCTGGATCGGGACAGGGGAGTACGAGCAGTACTTC; CDR3aa: CASSWIGTGEYEQYF; v_gene: TRBV7-6; d_gene: TRBD1; j_gene: TRBJ2-7; abundance: -
CDR3nt: TGTGCCAGCAGCTCTACCGACAGGGGTTCTGGAAACACCATATATTTT; CDR3aa: CASSSTDRGSGNTIYF; v_gene: TRBV7-9; d_gene: TRBD1; j_gene: TRBJ1-3; abundance: few
CDR3nt: TGTGCCAGCAGCTTAGGACAGCGAGACAATGAGCAGTTCTTC; CDR3aa: CASSLGQRDNEQFF; v_gene: TRBV11-3; d_gene: -; j_gene: TRBJ2-1; abundance: -
CDR3nt: TGTGCCAGCAGCTTGGCGCGGACAACCTACTATGGCTACACCTTC; CDR3aa: CASSLARTTYYGYTF; v_gene: TRBV5-6; d_gene: -; j_gene: TRBJ1-2; abundance: -
CDR3nt: TGTGCCAGCAGTTCCCCGACAGGGCCCAATTCCTACGAGCAGTACTTC; CDR3aa: CASSSPTGPNSYEQYF; v_gene: TRBV27; d_gene: TRBD1; j_gene: TRBJ2-7; abundance: -
CDR3nt: TGTGCCAGCCGACTCCTCATGGGACAGAACACCGGGGAGCTGTTTTTT; CDR3aa: CASRLLMGQNTGELFF; v_gene: TRBV28; d_gene: -; j_gene: TRBJ2-2; abundance: -
CDR3nt: TGTGCCAGCAGTGAGGGGACAGGGAATGAAAAACTGTTTTTT; CDR3aa: CASSEGTGNEKLFF; v_gene: TRBV6-1; d_gene: TRBD1; j_gene: TRBJ1-4; abundance: -
CDR3nt: TGTGCCTGGAGCCCTCCCTCGGTATATGGCTACACCTTC; CDR3aa: CAWSPPSVYGYTF; v_gene: TRBV30; d_gene: -; j_gene: TRBJ1-2; abundance: -
CDR3nt: TGTGCCAGCAGGCAGTCCTACAATGAGCAGTTCTTC; CDR3aa: CASRQSYNEQFF; v_gene: TRBV27; d_gene: -; j_gene: TRBJ2-1; abundance: -
CDR3nt: TGTGCCAGCAGTTTGCAAGGACTTCTCGGGGAGGTCGGGGAGCTGTTTTTT; CDR3aa: CASSLQGLLGEVGELFF; v_gene: TRBV27; d_gene: -; j_gene: TRBJ2-2; abundance: once
CDR3nt: TGTGCCAGCAGCCCTGGTGACAGGAACCACGAGCAGTACTTC; CDR3aa: CASSPGDRNHEQYF; v_gene: TRBV28; d_gene: -; j_gene: TRBJ2-7; abundance: few
CDR3nt: TGCAGCGCGATGGGCGGGTACGAGCAGTACTTC; CDR3aa: CSAMGGYEQYF; v_gene: TRBV29-1; d_gene: -; j_gene: TRBJ2-7; abundance: -
CDR3nt: TGCGCCAGCAGCCAAGACAGGGGGTGGCAGACCGGGGAGCTGTTTTTT; CDR3aa: CASSQDRGWQTGELFF; v_gene: TRBV4-3; d_gene: TRBD1; j_gene: TRBJ2-2; abundance: -
CDR3nt: TGTGCCAGCAGAACACCGGGACAGGGGTTTAGCAATCAGCCCCAGCATTTT; CDR3aa: CASRTPGQGFSNQPQHF; v_gene: TRBV28; d_gene: TRBD1; j_gene: TRBJ1-5; abundance: -
CDR3nt: TGTGCCAGCAGCTTAGGGAGGGGCCAGAACACCGGGGAGCTGTTTTTT; CDR3aa: CASSLGRGQNTGELFF; v_gene: TRBV7-6; d_gene: -; j_gene: TRBJ2-2; abundance: -
CDR3nt: TGTGCCAGCACCAGCGGGGGGATGGAGCAAGAGACCCAGTACTTC; CDR3aa: CASTSGGMEQETQYF; v_gene: TRBV2; d_gene: TRBD2; j_gene: TRBJ2-5; abundance: -
CDR3nt: TGCGCCAGCAGCTTTGAGGCAGGGGTCACCGGGGAGCTGTTTTTT; CDR3aa: CASSFEAGVTGELFF; v_gene: TRBV5-1; d_gene: -; j_gene: TRBJ2-2; abundance: -
CDR3nt: TGTGCCAGCAGCCAAGTCCGGGGGGAAATAGCGGGAAGTGAGCAGTTCTTC; CDR3aa: CASSQVRGEIAGSEQFF; v_gene: TRBV4-2; d_gene: TRBD2; j_gene: TRBJ2-1; abundance: -
CDR3nt: TGTGCCAGCAGCCCGGGACAGTACAATGAGCAGTTCTTC; CDR3aa: CASSPGQYNEQFF; v_gene: TRBV7-9; d_gene: TRBD1; j_gene: TRBJ2-1; abundance: -
CDR3nt: TGTGCCGCTAAAAAAGGCGACAGCCGCTATGGCTACACCTTC; CDR3aa: CAAKKGDSRYGYTF; v_gene: TRBV28; d_gene: -; j_gene: TRBJ1-2; abundance: -
CDR3nt: TGTGCCAGCAGCTTGGGGCTAGCGGAGACGTACACAGATACGCAGTATTTT; CDR3aa: CASSLGLAETYTDTQYF; v_gene: TRBV5-6; d_gene: TRBD2; j_gene: TRBJ2-3; abundance: few
CDR3nt: TGTGCCAGCAGTAGACAGGGGGCCTACGAGCAGTACTTC; CDR3aa: CASSRQGAYEQYF; v_gene: TRBV7-2; d_gene: TRBD1; j_gene: TRBJ2-7; abundance: -
CDR3nt: TGTGCCAGCAGCACGGGGCGGGAGAACACTGAAGCTTTCTTT; CDR3aa: CASSTGRENTEAFF; v_gene: TRBV7-2; d_gene: -; j_gene: TRBJ1-1; abundance: -
CDR3nt: TGTGCCAGCAGCCCTAGCGGGAGCCTTGAGCCCTCCTACAATGAGCAGTTCTTC; CDR3aa: CASSPSGSLEPSYNEQFF; v_gene: TRBV11-2; d_gene: TRBD2; j_gene: TRBJ2-1; abundance: -
CDR3nt: TGTGCCAGTGGTTGGAGAAGATCTGGCGAGCAGTACTTC; CDR3aa: CASGWRRSGEQYF; v_gene: TRBV6-5; d_gene: -; j_gene: TRBJ2-7; abundance: -
CDR3nt: TGTGCCAGCAGTGAGATAACCGGGACAGGGCAAGAGACCCAGTACTTC; CDR3aa: CASSEITGTGQETQYF; v_gene: TRBV2; d_gene: TRBD1; j_gene: TRBJ2-5; abundance: -
CDR3nt: TGTGCCACCAGCAGGGGAGATGGGAACCGCGAGGAGAATGAGCAGTTCTTC; CDR3aa: CATSRGDGNREENEQFF; v_gene: TRBV15; d_gene: -; j_gene: TRBJ2-1; abundance: -
CDR3nt: TGTGCCTGGAGAAGGACTAGCGGGGTCAATGAGCAGTTCTTC; CDR3aa: CAWRRTSGVNEQFF; v_gene: TRBV30; d_gene: TRBD2; j_gene: TRBJ2-1; abundance: once
CDR3nt: TGTGCCACCAGCAGAGGTGATAGCGGTGGCGGGGTCCACAATGAGCAGTTCTTC; CDR3aa: CATSRGDSGGGVHNEQFF; v_gene: TRBV15; d_gene: -; j_gene: TRBJ2-1; abundance: -
CDR3nt: TGTGCCAGCAGTCCCGCGGTATACAATGAGCAGTTCTTC; CDR3aa: CASSPAVYNEQFF; v_gene: TRBV27; d_gene: -; j_gene: TRBJ2-1; abundance: once
CDR3nt: TGTGCCAGCAGCCAAGATTTTTGGACTAGCGGGAGTCGAAATGAGCAGTTCTTC; CDR3aa: CASSQDFWTSGSRNEQFF; v_gene: TRBV14; d_gene: TRBD2; j_gene: TRBJ2-1; abundance: -
CDR3nt: TGCGCCAGCAGCTTGACAGCGGGAGGGCCCTACGAGCAGTACTTC; CDR3aa: CASSLTAGGPYEQYF; v_gene: TRBV5-1; d_gene: TRBD2; j_gene: TRBJ2-7; abundance: -
CDR3nt: TGTGCCAGCAGCCCGGGCCCCCCTAGCGGGATCTACGAGCAGTACTTC; CDR3aa: CASSPGPPSGIYEQYF; v_gene: TRBV5-6; d_gene: TRBD2; j_gene: TRBJ2-7; abundance: -
CDR3nt: TGTGCCAGCAGCGTAGGGGCTAGCGGGAGAGGGTACAATGAGCAGTTCTTC; CDR3aa: CASSVGASGRGYNEQFF; v_gene: TRBV9; d_gene: TRBD2; j_gene: TRBJ2-1; abundance: -